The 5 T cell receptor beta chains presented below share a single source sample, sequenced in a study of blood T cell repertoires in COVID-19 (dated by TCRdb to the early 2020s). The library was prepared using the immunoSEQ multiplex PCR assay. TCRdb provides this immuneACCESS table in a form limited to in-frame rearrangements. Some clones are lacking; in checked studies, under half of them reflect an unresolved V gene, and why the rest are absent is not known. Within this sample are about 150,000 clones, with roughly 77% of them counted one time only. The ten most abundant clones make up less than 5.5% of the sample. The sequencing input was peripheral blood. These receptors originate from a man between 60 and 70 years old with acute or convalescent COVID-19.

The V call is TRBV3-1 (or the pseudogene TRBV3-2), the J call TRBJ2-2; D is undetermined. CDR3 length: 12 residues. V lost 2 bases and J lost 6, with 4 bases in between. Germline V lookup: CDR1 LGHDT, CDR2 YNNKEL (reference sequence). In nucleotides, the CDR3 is TGTGCCAGCAGCCAACCGGCCGGGGAGCTGTTTTTT. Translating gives CASSQPAGELFF.

The CDR3: CASNSADTQYF. The CDR3 DNA is TGTGCCAGCAATAGCGCAGATACGCAGTATTTT. J is TRBJ2-3 and V is TRBV2; weak D call: TRBD2 (5 bases). V gave up 7 bases and J gave up 4 bases, with 6 bases separating them. The CDR3 is 11 amino acids. Germline V CDR1 and CDR2: SNHLY, FYNNEI. Variable domain in full (rest from reference TRBV2 and TRBJ2-3): EPEVTQTPSHQVTQMGQEVILRCVPISNHLYFYWYRQILGQKVEFLVSFYNNEISEKSEIFDDQFSVERPDGSNFTLKIRSTKLEDSAMYFCASNSADTQYFGPGTRLTVL.

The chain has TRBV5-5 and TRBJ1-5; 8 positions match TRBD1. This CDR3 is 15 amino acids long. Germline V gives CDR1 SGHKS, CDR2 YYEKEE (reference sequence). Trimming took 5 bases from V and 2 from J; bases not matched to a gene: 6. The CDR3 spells CASRIPTGGNQPQHF. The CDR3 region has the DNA TGTGCCAGCAGGATCCCGACAGGGGGCAATCAGCCCCAGCATTTT.

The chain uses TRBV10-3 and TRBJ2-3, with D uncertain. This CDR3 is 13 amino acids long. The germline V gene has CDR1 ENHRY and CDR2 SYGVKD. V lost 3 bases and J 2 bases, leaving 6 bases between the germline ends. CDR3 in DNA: TGTGCCATCAGTGAACTCCTCACAGATACGCAGTATTTT. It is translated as CAISELLTDTQYF.

The CDR3 loop is CASSQEISRTYEQYF. The DNA of the CDR3 is TGTGCCAGCAGCCAAGAAATTTCCAGAACCTACGAGCAGTACTTC. The chain recombines TRBV3-1 (or the pseudogene TRBV3-2) with TRBJ2-7; D ambiguous. The germline gives CDR1 LGHDT, CDR2 YNNKEL (reference sequence). The CDR3 has 15 amino acids. The V and J ends lost 0 bases and 2 bases respectively, with 11 bases between them.